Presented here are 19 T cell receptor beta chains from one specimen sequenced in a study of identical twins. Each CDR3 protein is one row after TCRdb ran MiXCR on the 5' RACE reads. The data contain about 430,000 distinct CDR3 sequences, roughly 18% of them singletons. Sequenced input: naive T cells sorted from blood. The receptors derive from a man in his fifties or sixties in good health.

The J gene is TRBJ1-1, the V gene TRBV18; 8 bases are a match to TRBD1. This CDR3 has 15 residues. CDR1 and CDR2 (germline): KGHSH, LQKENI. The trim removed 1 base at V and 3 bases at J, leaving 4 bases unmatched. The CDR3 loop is CASSPLAGQDTEAFF. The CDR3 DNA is TGTGCCAGCTCACCACTAGCGGGACAGGACACTGAAGCTTTCTTT. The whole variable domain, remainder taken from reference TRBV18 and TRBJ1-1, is NAGVMQNPRHLVRRRGQEARLRCSPMKGHSHVYWYRQLPEEGLKFMVYLQKENIIDESGMPKERFSAEFPKEGPSILRIQQVVRGDSAAYFCASSPLAGQDTEAFFGQGTRLTVV.

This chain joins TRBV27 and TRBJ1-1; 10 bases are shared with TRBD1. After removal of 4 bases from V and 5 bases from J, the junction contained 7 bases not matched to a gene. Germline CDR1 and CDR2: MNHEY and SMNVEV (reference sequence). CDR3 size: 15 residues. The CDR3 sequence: CASSSRQGARTEAFF. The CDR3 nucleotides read TGTGCCAGCAGTTCCCGACAGGGGGCGAGGACTGAAGCTTTCTTT.

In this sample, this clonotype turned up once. The chain's CDR3 is CSARGPGPTEAFF. The CDR3 DNA sequence: TGCAGTGCTAGGGGACCTGGACCGACTGAAGCTTTCTTT. The chain uses TRBV20-1 and TRBJ1-1, with D possibly matching TRBD1 (5 bases). Trimming took off 3 bases at V and 5 bases at J, with 13 bases between the two ends. The CDR3 covers 13 residues. Germline CDR1 DFQATT, CDR2 SNEGSKA (reference sequence).

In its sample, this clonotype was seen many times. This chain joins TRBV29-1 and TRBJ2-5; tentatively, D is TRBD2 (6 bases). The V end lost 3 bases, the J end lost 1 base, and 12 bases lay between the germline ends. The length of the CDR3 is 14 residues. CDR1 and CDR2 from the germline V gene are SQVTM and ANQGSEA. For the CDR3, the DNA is TGCAGCGTTGAGGGACCGGGAGCCCAAGAGACCCAGTACTTC. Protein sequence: CSVEGPGAQETQYF.

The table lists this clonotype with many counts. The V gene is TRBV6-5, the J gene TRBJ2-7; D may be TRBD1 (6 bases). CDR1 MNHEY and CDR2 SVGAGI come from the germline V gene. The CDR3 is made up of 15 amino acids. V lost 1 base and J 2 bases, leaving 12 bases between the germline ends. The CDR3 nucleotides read TGTGCCAGCAGTTACTTACAGGGCTCCCCCTACGAGCAGTACTTC. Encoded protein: CASSYLQGSPYEQYF.

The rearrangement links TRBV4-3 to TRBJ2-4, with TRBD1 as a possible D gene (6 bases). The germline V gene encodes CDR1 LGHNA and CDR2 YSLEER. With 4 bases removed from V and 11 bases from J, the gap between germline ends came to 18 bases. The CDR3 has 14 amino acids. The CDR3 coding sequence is TGCGCCAGCAGCCCTACTGGGAGAGGGGGAGTTCAGTACTTC. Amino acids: CASSPTGRGGVQYF.

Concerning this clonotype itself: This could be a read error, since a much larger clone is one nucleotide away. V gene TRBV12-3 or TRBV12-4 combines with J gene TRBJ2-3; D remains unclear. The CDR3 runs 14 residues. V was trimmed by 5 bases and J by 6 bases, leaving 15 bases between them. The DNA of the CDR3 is TGTGCCAGCAGTCTCTGGAACGACATCGATACGCAGTATTTT. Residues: CASSLWNDIDTQYF.

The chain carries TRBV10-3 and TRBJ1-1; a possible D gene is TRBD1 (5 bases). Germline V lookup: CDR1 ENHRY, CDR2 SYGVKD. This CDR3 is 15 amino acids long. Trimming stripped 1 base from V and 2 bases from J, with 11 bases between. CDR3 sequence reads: CAISELQGINTEAFF. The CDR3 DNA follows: TGTGCCATCAGTGAGTTGCAGGGCATAAACACTGAAGCTTTCTTT.

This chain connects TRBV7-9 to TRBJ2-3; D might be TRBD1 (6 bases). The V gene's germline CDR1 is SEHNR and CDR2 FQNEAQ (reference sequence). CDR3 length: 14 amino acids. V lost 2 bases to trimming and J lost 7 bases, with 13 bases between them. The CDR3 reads CASSLMPGAHTQYF. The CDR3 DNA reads TGTGCCAGCAGCTTAATGCCAGGGGCCCATACGCAGTATTTT.

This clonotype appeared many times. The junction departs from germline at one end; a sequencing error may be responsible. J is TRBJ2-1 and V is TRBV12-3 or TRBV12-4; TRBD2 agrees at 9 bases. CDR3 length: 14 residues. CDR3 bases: TGTGCCAGCAGTCTAGCGGGAAACTTCAATGAGCAGTTCTTC. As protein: CASSLAGNFNEQFF.

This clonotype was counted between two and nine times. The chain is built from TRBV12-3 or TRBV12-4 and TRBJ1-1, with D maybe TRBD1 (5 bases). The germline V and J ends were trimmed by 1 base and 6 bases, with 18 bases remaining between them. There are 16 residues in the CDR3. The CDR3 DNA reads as TGTGCCAGCAGTTTAGAGGGGTACCGAACATTCGCTGAAGCTTTCTTT. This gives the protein CASSLEGYRTFAEAFF.

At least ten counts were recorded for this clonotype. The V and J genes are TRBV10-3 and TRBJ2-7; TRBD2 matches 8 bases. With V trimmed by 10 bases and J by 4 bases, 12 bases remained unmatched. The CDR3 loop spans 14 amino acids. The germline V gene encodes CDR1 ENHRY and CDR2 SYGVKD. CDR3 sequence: CATQAGTRDYEQYF. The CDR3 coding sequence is TGTGCCACCCAGGCCGGGACTAGGGATTACGAGCAGTACTTC.

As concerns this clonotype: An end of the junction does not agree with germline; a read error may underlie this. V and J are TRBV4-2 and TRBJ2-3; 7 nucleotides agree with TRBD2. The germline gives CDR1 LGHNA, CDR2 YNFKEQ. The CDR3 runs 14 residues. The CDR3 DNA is TGTGCCAGAAGCCAAGGGAGGGAGGCAGATACGCAGTATTTT. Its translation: CARSQGREADTQYF.

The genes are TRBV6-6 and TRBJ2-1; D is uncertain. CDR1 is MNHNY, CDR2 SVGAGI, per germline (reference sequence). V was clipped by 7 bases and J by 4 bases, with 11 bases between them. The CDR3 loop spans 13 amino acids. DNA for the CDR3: TGTGCCAGCAAAAAAGATACTTACAATGAGCAGTTCTTC. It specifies CASKKDTYNEQFF.

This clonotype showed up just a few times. CDR3 coding DNA: TGCAGTGCCAAAATTGGAGGGGGCAACATGAACACTGAAGCTTTCTTT. Its protein is CSAKIGGGNMNTEAFF. This chain uses TRBV20-1 with TRBJ1-1, with TRBD1 identical over 7 bases. Trimming cost V 6 bases and J 0 bases; bases outside gene matches: 13. Germline V gene data show CDR1 as DFQATT and CDR2 as SNEGSKA (reference sequence). This CDR3 has 16 amino acids.

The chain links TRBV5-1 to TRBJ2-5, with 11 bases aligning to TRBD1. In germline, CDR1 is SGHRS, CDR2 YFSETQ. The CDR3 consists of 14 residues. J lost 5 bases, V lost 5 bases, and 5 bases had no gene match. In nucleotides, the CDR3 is TGCGCCAGCAGGGACAGGGGGCTTACGGAGACCCAGTACTTC. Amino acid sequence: CASRDRGLTETQYF.

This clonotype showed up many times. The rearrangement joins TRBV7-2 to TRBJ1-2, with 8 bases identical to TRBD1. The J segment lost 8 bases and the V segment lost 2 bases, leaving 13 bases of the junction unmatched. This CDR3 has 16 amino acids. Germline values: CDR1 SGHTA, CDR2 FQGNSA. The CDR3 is CASSLMGTGSTGGYTF. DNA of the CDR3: TGTGCCAGCAGCTTAATGGGGACAGGATCTACTGGAGGCTACACCTTC.

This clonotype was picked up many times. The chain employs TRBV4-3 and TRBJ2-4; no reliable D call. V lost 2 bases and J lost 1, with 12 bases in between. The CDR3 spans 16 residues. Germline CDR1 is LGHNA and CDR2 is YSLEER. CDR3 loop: CASSQHLDGAKNIQYF. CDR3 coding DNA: TGCGCCAGCAGCCAACATCTGGACGGGGCCAAAAACATTCAGTACTTC.

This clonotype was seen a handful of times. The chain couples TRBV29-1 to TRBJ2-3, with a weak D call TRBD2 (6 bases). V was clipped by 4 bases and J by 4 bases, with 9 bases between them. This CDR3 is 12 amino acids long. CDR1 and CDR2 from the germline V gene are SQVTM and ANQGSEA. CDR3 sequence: CSVGWGADTQYF. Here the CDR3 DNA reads TGCAGCGTTGGATGGGGGGCAGATACGCAGTATTTT.